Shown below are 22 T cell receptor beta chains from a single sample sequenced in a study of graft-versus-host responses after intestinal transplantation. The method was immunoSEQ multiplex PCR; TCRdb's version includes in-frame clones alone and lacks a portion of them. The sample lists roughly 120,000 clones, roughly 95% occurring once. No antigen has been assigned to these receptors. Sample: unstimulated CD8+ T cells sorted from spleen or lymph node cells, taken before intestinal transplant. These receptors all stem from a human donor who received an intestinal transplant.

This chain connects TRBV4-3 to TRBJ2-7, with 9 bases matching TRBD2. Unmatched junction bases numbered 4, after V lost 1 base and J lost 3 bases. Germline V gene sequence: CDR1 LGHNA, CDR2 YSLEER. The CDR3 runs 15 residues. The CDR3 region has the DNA TGCGCCAGCAGCCAAGGTAAACTAGCGGGCTACGAGCAGTACTTC. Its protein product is CASSQGKLAGYEQYF.

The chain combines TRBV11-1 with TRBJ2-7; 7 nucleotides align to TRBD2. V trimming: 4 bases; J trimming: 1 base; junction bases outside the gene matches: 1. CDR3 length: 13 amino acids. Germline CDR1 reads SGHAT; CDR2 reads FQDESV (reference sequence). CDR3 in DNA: TGTGCCAGCAGCTGGGACTATTCCTACGAGCAGTACTTC. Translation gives CASSWDYSYEQYF. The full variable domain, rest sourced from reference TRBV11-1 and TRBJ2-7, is EAEVAQSPRYKITEKSQAVAFWCDPISGHATLYWYRQILGQGPELLVQFQDESVVDDSQLPKDRFSAERLKGVDSTLKIQPAELGDSAMYLCASSWDYSYEQYFGPGTRLTVT.

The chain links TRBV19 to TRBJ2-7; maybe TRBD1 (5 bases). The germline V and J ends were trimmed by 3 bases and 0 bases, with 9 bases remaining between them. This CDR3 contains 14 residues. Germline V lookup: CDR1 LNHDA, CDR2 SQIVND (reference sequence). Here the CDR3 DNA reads TGTGCCAGTAGTATTCTGGACAACTCCTACGAGCAGTACTTC. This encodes CASSILDNSYEQYF.

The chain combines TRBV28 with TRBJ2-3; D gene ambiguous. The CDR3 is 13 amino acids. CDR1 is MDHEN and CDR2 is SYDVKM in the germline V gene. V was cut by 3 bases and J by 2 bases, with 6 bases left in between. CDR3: CASSFRFTDTQYF. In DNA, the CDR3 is TGTGCCAGCAGTTTCCGGTTCACAGATACGCAGTATTTT. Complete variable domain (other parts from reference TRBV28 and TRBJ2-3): DVKVTQSSRYLVKRTGEKVFLECVQDMDHENMFWYRQDPGLGLRLIYFSYDVKMKEKGDIPEGYSVSREKKERFSLILESASTNQTSMYLCASSFRFTDTQYFGPGTRLTVL.

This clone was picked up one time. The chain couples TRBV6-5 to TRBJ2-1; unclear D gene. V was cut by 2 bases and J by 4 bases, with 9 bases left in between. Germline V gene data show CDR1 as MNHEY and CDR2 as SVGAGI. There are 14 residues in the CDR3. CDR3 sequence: CASSYPTRYNEQFF. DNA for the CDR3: TGTGCCAGCAGTTACCCAACCCGATACAATGAGCAGTTCTTC.

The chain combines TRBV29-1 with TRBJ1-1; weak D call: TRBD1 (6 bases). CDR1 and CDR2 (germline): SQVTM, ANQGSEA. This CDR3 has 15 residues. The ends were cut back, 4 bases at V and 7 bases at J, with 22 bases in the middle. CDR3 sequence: CSVARQGTGKLEAFF. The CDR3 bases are TGCAGCGTTGCCCGGCAGGGGACTGGTAAACTTGAAGCTTTCTTT.

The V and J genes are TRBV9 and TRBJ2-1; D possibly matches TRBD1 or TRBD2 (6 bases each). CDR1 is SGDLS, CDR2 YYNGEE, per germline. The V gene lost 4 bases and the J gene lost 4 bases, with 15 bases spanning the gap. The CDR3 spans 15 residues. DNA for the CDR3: TGTGCCAGCAGCTCCCGAAAGGGGGGATACAATGAGCAGTTCTTC. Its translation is CASSSRKGGYNEQFF.

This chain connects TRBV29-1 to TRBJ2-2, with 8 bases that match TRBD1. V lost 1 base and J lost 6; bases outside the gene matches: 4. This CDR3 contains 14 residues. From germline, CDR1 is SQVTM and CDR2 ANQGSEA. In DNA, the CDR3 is TGCAGCGTTGAAGGGACAGGGCGTCCCGGGGAGCTGTTTTTT. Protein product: CSVEGTGRPGELFF.

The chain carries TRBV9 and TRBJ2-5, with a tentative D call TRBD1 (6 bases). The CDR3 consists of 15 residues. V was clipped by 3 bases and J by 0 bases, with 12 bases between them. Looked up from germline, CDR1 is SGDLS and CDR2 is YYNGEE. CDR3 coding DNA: TGTGCCAGCAGCGCCCCCCGGGACAACCAAGAGACCCAGTACTTC. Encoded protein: CASSAPRDNQETQYF.

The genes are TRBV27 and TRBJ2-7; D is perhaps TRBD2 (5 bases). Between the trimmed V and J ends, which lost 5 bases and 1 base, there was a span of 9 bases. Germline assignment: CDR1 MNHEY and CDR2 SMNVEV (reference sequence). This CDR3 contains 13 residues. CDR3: CASSPDSSYEQYF. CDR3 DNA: TGTGCCAGCAGTCCGGACTCTTCCTACGAGCAGTACTTC.

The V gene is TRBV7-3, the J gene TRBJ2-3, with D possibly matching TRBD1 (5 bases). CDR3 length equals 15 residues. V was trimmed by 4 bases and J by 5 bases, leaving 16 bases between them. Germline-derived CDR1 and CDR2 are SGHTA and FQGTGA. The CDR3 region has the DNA TGTGCCAGCAGCTGGGCGGCAGGGAAAGGAGATACGCAGTATTTT. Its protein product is CASSWAAGKGDTQYF.

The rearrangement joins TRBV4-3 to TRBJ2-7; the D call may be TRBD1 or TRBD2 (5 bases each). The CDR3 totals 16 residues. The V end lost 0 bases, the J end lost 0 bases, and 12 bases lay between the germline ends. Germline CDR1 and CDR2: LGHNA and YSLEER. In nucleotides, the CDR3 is TGCGCCAGCAGCCAAGATCGGGCAGGGAGCTCCTACGAGCAGTACTTC. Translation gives CASSQDRAGSSYEQYF.

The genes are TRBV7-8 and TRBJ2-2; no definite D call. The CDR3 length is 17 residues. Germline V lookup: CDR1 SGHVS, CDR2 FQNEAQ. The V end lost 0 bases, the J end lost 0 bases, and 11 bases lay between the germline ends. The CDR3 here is CASSLAPRSSNTGELFF. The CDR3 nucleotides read TGTGCCAGCAGCTTAGCCCCCCGGAGTTCGAACACCGGGGAGCTGTTTTTT.

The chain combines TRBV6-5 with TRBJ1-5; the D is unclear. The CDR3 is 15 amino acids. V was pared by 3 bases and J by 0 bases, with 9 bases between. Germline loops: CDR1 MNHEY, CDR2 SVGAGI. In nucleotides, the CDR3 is TGTGCCAGCAGTTATAGTCCCAATAGCAATCAGCCCCAGCATTTT. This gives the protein CASSYSPNSNQPQHF.

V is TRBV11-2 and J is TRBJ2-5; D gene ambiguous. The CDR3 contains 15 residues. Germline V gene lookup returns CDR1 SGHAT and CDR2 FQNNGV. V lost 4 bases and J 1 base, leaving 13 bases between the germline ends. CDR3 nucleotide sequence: TGTGCCAGCAGCTCCGGATTCATGTTCCAAGAGACCCAGTACTTC. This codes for CASSSGFMFQETQYF.

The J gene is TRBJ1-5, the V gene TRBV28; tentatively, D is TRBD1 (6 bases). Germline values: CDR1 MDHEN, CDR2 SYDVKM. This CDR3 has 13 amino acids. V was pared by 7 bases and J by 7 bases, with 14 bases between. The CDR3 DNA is TGTGCCAGCAATCCCAAGGGGGGACAGCCCCAGCATTTT. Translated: CASNPKGGQPQHF.

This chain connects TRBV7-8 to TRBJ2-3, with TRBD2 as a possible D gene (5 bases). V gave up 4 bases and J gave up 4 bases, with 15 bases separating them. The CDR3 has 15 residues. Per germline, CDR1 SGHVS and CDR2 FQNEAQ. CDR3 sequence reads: CASSSQGPGADTQYF. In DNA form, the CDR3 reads TGTGCCAGCAGCTCGCAAGGCCCCGGGGCAGATACGCAGTATTTT. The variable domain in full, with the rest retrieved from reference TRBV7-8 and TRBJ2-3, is GAGVSQSPRYKVAKRGQDVALRCDPISGHVSLFWYQQALGQGPEFLTYFQNEAQLDKSGLPSDRFFAERPEGSVSTLKIQRTQQEDSAVYLCASSSQGPGADTQYFGPGTRLTVL.

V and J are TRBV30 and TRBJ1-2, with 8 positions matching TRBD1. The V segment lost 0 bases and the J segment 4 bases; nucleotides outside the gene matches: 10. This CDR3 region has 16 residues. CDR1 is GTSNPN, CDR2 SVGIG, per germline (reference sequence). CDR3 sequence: CAWSVWQGAGVYGYTF. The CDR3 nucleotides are TGTGCCTGGAGTGTCTGGCAGGGGGCGGGAGTCTATGGCTACACCTTC.

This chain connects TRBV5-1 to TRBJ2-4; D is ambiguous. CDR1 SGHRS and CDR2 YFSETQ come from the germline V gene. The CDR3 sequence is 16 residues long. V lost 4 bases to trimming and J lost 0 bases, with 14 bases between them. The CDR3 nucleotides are TGCGCCAGCAGCCCCGCAGGAACGATAGCCAAAAACATTCAGTACTTC. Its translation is CASSPAGTIAKNIQYF.

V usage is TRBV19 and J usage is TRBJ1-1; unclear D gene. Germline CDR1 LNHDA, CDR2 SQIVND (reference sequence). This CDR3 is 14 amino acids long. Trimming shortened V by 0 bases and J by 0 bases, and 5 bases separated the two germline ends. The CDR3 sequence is CASSIELMNTEAFF. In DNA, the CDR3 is TGTGCCAGTAGTATAGAACTGATGAACACTGAAGCTTTCTTT.

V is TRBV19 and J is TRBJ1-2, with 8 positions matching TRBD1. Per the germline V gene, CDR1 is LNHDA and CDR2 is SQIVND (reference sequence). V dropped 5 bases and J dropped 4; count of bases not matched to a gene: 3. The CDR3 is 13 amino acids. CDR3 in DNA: TGTGCCAGTAGTGCAGGGGGCGGCTATGGCTACACCTTC. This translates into CASSAGGGYGYTF. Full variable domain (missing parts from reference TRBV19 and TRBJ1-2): DGGITQSPKYLFRKEGQNVTLSCEQNLNHDAMYWYRQDPGQGLRLIYYSQIVNDFQKGDIAEGYSVSREKKESFPLTVTSAQKNPTAFYLCASSAGGGYGYTFGSGTRLTVV.

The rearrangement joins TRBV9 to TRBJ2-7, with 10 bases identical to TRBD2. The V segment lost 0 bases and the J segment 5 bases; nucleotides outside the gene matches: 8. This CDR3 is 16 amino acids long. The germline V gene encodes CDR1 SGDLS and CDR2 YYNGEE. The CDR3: CASSVAGASGSHEQYF. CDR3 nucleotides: TGTGCCAGCAGCGTAGCTGGGGCTAGCGGGAGTCACGAGCAGTACTTC.